The rows below give T cell receptor beta chains drawn from one sample of a study of T cell responses to AZD1222 COVID-19 vaccine. Only in-frame clones appear in the TCRdb table, and some are missing; sequencing was by immunoSEQ multiplex PCR. The sample has about 90,000 clones, roughly 89% seen once. The specimen comprised peripheral blood, sampled on day 0 of MenACWY control vaccination. These receptor sequences come from an adult in good health. CDR3s include the opening cysteine and the closing phenylalanine or tryptophan. Each record gives: V gene, J gene, CDR3 protein.

v_gene: TRBV6-1
j_gene: TRBJ1-6
CDR3aa: CASSEVGTGSSPLHF

v_gene: TRBV7-3
j_gene: TRBJ1-1
CDR3aa: CASSSEANTEAFF

v_gene: TRBV28
j_gene: TRBJ2-1
CDR3aa: CASSTLGQGSYNEQFF

v_gene: TRBV19
j_gene: TRBJ2-1
CDR3aa: CASSMSGRVYNEQFF

v_gene: TRBV9
j_gene: TRBJ2-1
CDR3aa: CASSATSGSYNEQFF

v_gene: TRBV7-3
j_gene: TRBJ2-2
CDR3aa: CASSLMPNTGELFF

v_gene: TRBV19
j_gene: TRBJ1-5
CDR3aa: CASSIRTGRPNQPQHF

v_gene: TRBV7-8
j_gene: TRBJ2-1
CDR3aa: CASSPRLAETYNEQFF

v_gene: TRBV14
j_gene: TRBJ2-7
CDR3aa: CASSLQGTVSEQYF

v_gene: TRBV5-6
j_gene: TRBJ1-4
CDR3aa: CASSLQGSAVEKLFF

v_gene: TRBV2
j_gene: TRBJ2-1
CDR3aa: CASSGGRENNEQFF

v_gene: TRBV27
j_gene: TRBJ1-2
CDR3aa: CASSLSGSANYGYTF

v_gene: TRBV25-1
j_gene: TRBJ1-4
CDR3aa: CASSETKGSNEKLFF

v_gene: TRBV5-1
j_gene: TRBJ2-2
CDR3aa: CASSPRQGSGTGELFF

v_gene: TRBV2
j_gene: TRBJ1-6
CDR3aa: CASSEVVGAQGHF

v_gene: TRBV4-1
j_gene: TRBJ1-2
CDR3aa: CASSQEPHPSGYTF

v_gene: TRBV7-9
j_gene: TRBJ2-7
CDR3aa: CASSLAGGIMGQAYEQYF

v_gene: TRBV27
j_gene: TRBJ1-2
CDR3aa: CASSSGGSGGYTF

v_gene: TRBV6-2/TRBV6-3
j_gene: TRBJ2-7
CDR3aa: CASSPLDTTDEQYF

v_gene: TRBV20-1
j_gene: TRBJ2-3
CDR3aa: CSARVGDTQYF

v_gene: TRBV2
j_gene: TRBJ2-5
CDR3aa: CASRDGSAGQETQYF

v_gene: TRBV21-1
j_gene: TRBJ2-5
CDR3aa: CASSKGKGAPIYQETQYF

v_gene: TRBV9
j_gene: TRBJ2-7
CDR3aa: CASSVGWERYEQYF

v_gene: TRBV7-2
j_gene: TRBJ2-1
CDR3aa: CASRPGLGSYNEQFF

v_gene: TRBV7-3
j_gene: TRBJ1-3
CDR3aa: CASSSHGTAGNTIYF

v_gene: TRBV6-1
j_gene: TRBJ2-3
CDR3aa: CASSEARVGTDTQYF

v_gene: TRBV7-9
j_gene: TRBJ2-4
CDR3aa: CASSFQGSGNIQYF

v_gene: TRBV7-9
j_gene: TRBJ2-7
CDR3aa: CASSLGGLGSEQYF

v_gene: TRBV5-1
j_gene: TRBJ2-7
CDR3aa: CASSLDGTAPYEQYF

v_gene: TRBV13
j_gene: TRBJ1-1
CDR3aa: CASSQDTEAFF

v_gene: TRBV28
j_gene: TRBJ1-2
CDR3aa: CASSTSPGTGYTF

v_gene: TRBV7-8
j_gene: TRBJ2-7
CDR3aa: CASYSGSYEQYF

v_gene: TRBV5-8
j_gene: TRBJ1-1
CDR3aa: CASSVNRDTEAFF

v_gene: TRBV7-8
j_gene: TRBJ1-4
CDR3aa: CASTLLSGLNEKLFF

v_gene: TRBV5-4
j_gene: TRBJ2-7
CDR3aa: CASSFGGEPEQYF

v_gene: TRBV2
j_gene: TRBJ2-1
CDR3aa: CASSEFRGPNEQFF

v_gene: TRBV7-9
j_gene: TRBJ1-5
CDR3aa: CATAGGNQPQHF